The 18 T cell receptor beta chains presented below share a single source sample, sequenced in a study of CD8+ T cells in alopecia areata. RNA extraction was followed by reverse transcription into cDNA, which acted as the sequencing template. Libraries were prepared by immunoSEQ multiplex PCR; TCRdb keeps only in-frame clonotypes and omits some of them. The table lists 100,000 to 130,000 clones, almost 60% of them singletons. The sequenced material came from CD8+ T cells sorted from blood. The receptors were gathered from a human donor in good health.

The DNA of the CDR3 is TGTGCCAGCAGCTTAGTGGGCAGGGGCTACGAGCAGTACTTC. Translating it yields CASSLVGRGYEQYF. The chain combines TRBV7-9 with TRBJ2-7; TRBD1 might be the D (6 bases). The CDR3 is made up of 14 amino acids. Germline V CDR1 and CDR2: SEHNR, FQNEAQ (reference sequence). Trimming stripped 1 base from V and 3 bases from J, with 10 bases between. Full variable domain (outside the CDR3, taken from reference TRBV7-9 and TRBJ2-7): DTGVSQNPRHKITKRGQNVTFRCDPISEHNRLYWYRQTLGQGPEFLTYFQNEAQLEKSRLLSDRFSAERPKGSFSTLEIQRTEQGDSAMYLCASSLVGRGYEQYFGPGTRLTVT.

The genes are TRBV6-5 and TRBJ2-1, with TRBD1 identical over 9 bases. Germline loops: CDR1 MNHEY, CDR2 SVGAGI. V shed 7 bases and J 6 bases; nucleotides not matched to a gene: 10. The CDR3 extends over 15 amino acids. The CDR3 sequence is CASTGGDRVANEQFF. The CDR3 DNA sequence: TGTGCCAGCACAGGTGGGGACAGGGTTGCCAATGAGCAGTTCTTC.

This clone was observed a few times. This chain connects TRBV6-1 to TRBJ2-2; 10 positions agree with TRBD1. There are 15 residues in the CDR3. J was trimmed by 5 bases and V by 5 bases; bases with no gene match: 5. The germline CDR1 and CDR2 sequences are MNHNS and SASEGT. For the CDR3, the DNA is TGTGCCAGCAGTTCCGGGACAGGGGTAACCGGGGAGCTGTTTTTT. This encodes CASSSGTGVTGELFF.

The chain links TRBV7-8 to TRBJ2-2, with 8 positions matching TRBD1. The CDR3 loop spans 17 amino acids. Germline assignment: CDR1 SGHVS and CDR2 FQNEAQ. Losses at the gene ends were 5 bases for V and 1 base for J; bases not matched to a gene: 9. DNA of the CDR3: TGTGCCAGCAGCCTTACCCGGACAGGGCGGAACACCGGGGAGCTGTTTTTT. This codes for CASSLTRTGRNTGELFF. Variable domain in full (rest from reference TRBV7-8 and TRBJ2-2): GAGVSQSPRYKVAKRGQDVALRCDPISGHVSLFWYQQALGQGPEFLTYFQNEAQLDKSGLPSDRFFAERPEGSVSTLKIQRTQQEDSAVYLCASSLTRTGRNTGELFFGEGSRLTVL.

V is TRBV13 and J is TRBJ2-3; 11 bases fit TRBD2. J lost 5 bases, V lost 2 bases, and 6 bases had no gene match. Germline values: CDR1 PRHDT, CDR2 FYEKMQ (reference sequence). This CDR3 region has 16 residues. The CDR3 loop is CASSLTSGSDRDTQYF. Written as DNA, the CDR3 is TGTGCCAGCAGCTTAACTAGCGGGAGTGATAGAGATACGCAGTATTTT.

The gene calls are TRBV4-3 and TRBJ2-7, with D possibly TRBD1 on 6 matching bases. The germline CDR1 and CDR2 sequences are LGHNA and YSLEER. V was cut by 2 bases and J by 5 bases, with 10 bases left in between. CDR3 size: 13 residues. Written as DNA, the CDR3 is TGCGCCAGCAGCCAAACAGGGTTAGACGAGCAGTACTTC. Amino acid sequence: CASSQTGLDEQYF.

The rearrangement joins TRBV2 to TRBJ1-1, with D perhaps matching TRBD1 (6 bases). The germline V gene has CDR1 SNHLY and CDR2 FYNNEI. CDR3 length: 17 residues. Trimming cost V 3 bases and J 3 bases, with 20 bases left between them. The CDR3 DNA is TGTGCCAGCAGTGATGGCGCAGGGGCGCTATTGGACACTGAAGCTTTCTTT. Translated, it gives CASSDGAGALLDTEAFF.

This clone appeared a few times. The V call is TRBV4-2, the J call TRBJ1-1, with D maybe TRBD1 (5 bases). V lost 3 bases, J lost 1 base, and 15 bases lay in between. The CDR3 extends over 16 amino acids. Per germline, CDR1 LGHNA and CDR2 YNFKEQ. This chain's CDR3 is CASSQGPGASNTEAFF. In DNA, the CDR3 is TGTGCCAGCAGCCAGGGGCCCGGCGCTTCGAACACTGAAGCTTTCTTT.

This rearrangement joins TRBV7-8 to TRBJ2-1, with 7 bases lining up with TRBD2. V gave up 1 base and J gave up 2 bases; unmatched junction bases: 5. The CDR3 is 16 residues long. CDR1 and CDR2 from the germline V gene are SGHVS and FQNEAQ. The CDR3 bases are TGTGCCAGCAGCTTAGTCGGCGGGGGAACCTACAATGAGCAGTTCTTC. Residues: CASSLVGGGTYNEQFF.

This clone was detected a few times. The V gene is TRBV7-9, the J gene TRBJ1-1; D not certain. Trimming took off 0 bases at V and 1 base at J, with 6 bases between the two ends. CDR1 is SEHNR and CDR2 is FQNEAQ in the germline V gene (reference sequence). The CDR3 length is 14 residues. CDR3 bases: TGTGCCAGCAGCTTAGCGTACGAGAACACTGAAGCTTTCTTT. This encodes CASSLAYENTEAFF.

CDR3 in amino acids: CASSYSPLGFNNEQFF. The CDR3 DNA reads TGTGCCAGCAGTTACTCCCCTCTAGGGTTCAACAATGAGCAGTTCTTC. The V gene is TRBV6-6, the J gene TRBJ2-1, with no clear D. Germline V gene data show CDR1 as MNHNY and CDR2 as SVGAGI (reference sequence). CDR3 size: 16 residues. V was trimmed by 0 bases and J by 5 bases, leaving 14 bases between them.

This sequence joins TRBV11-2 and TRBJ2-1, with a tentative D call TRBD2 (5 bases). V gave up 3 bases and J gave up 10 bases, with 16 bases separating them. The CDR3 consists of 14 residues. Germline CDR1 reads SGHAT; CDR2 reads FQNNGV. The CDR3 protein is CASSFAPGIKEQFF. CDR3 bases: TGTGCCAGCAGCTTCGCCCCCGGGATTAAGGAGCAGTTCTTC.

This clone came up many times. The V and J genes are TRBV6-1 and TRBJ2-1; 8 bases align to TRBD2. This CDR3 is 15 amino acids long. V lost 1 base and J lost 4; bases outside the gene matches: 3. Germline CDR1 is MNHNS and CDR2 is SASEGT. CDR3 residues: CASSEEAGDYNEQFF. CDR3 bases: TGTGCCAGCAGTGAAGAAGCGGGGGATTACAATGAGCAGTTCTTC.

This clone was seen only once. The V call is TRBV4-3, the J call TRBJ1-2; 9 nucleotides line up with TRBD1. The CDR3 sequence is 16 residues long. Germline V gives CDR1 LGHNA, CDR2 YSLEER. With 1 base clipped from V and 5 bases from J, the junction kept 8 bases outside the gene matches. In nucleotides, the CDR3 is TGCGCCAGCAGCCAAGTGCCGGGACAGGGCCTATATGGCTACACCTTC. This sequence encodes CASSQVPGQGLYGYTF.

This clone occurred a few times. The rearrangement uses TRBV29-1 and TRBJ2-3; D is perhaps TRBD1 (6 bases). Trimming took 4 bases from V and 2 from J, leaving 10 bases between them. In germline, CDR1 is SQVTM, CDR2 ANQGSEA. The CDR3 consists of 13 residues. The CDR3 region is CSVGGQSTDTQYF. CDR3 in DNA: TGCAGCGTTGGAGGACAGTCCACAGATACGCAGTATTTT.

This chain uses TRBV27 with TRBJ2-7; 11 bases are a match to TRBD1. The trim removed 8 bases at V and 7 bases at J, leaving 10 bases unmatched. Germline V CDR1 and CDR2: MNHEY, SMNVEV (reference sequence). The length of the CDR3 is 14 residues. The chain's CDR3 is CASAAGTGGWEQYF. CDR3 coding DNA: TGTGCCAGCGCTGCGGGGACAGGGGGTTGGGAGCAGTACTTC.

In DNA form, the CDR3 reads TGTGCCAGCAGCTCCGGGGGGGGATACGAGCAGTACTTC. Protein: CASSSGGGYEQYF. The chain recombines TRBV13 with TRBJ2-7; the match to TRBD2 covers 8 bases. The trim removed 4 bases at V and 4 bases at J, leaving 3 bases unmatched. The CDR3 contains 13 residues. Per the germline V gene, CDR1 is PRHDT and CDR2 is FYEKMQ (reference sequence).

This chain uses TRBV7-2 with TRBJ2-7; D call uncertain. Trimming left V 5 bases short and J 2 bases short, with 25 bases between. From germline, CDR1 is SGHTA and CDR2 FQGNSA. The CDR3 extends over 18 amino acids. CDR3 bases: TGTGCCAGCAGCCCAGGCCCCCACTCAGACTTAATTGCCTACGAGCAGTACTTC. Amino acids: CASSPGPHSDLIAYEQYF.